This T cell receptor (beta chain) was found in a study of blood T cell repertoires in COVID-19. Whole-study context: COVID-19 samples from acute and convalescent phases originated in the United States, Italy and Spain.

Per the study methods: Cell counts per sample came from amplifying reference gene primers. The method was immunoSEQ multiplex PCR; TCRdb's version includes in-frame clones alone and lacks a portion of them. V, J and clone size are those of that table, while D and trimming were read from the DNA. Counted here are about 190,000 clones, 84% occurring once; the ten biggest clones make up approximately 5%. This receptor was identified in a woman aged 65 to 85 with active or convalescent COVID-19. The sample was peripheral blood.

This chain's CDR3 is CASRDTGMANEKLFF. As DNA, the CDR3 is TGCGCCAGCAGAGACACAGGGATGGCTAATGAAAAACTGTTTTTT. The chain joins TRBV10-2 to TRBJ1-4; D possibly corresponds to TRBD1 (6 bases). Germline V gives CDR1 WSHSY, CDR2 SAAADI. Trimming took 6 bases from V and 3 from J, leaving 14 bases between them. The length of the CDR3 is 15 residues.